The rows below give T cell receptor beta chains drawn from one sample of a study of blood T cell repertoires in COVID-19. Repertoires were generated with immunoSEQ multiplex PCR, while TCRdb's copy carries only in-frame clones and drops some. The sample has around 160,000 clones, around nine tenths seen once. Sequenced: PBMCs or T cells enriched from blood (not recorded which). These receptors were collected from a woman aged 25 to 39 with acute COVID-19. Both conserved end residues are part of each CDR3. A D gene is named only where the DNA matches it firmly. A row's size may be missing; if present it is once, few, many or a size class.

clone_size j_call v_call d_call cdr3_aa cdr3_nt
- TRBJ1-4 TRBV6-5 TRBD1 CASSYSGTGVEKLFF TGTGCCAGCAGTTACTCCGGGACAGGGGTGGAAAAACTGTTTTTT
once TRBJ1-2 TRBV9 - CASRPLAGSVLEGDYGYTF TGTGCCAGCAGACCACTAGCTGGGTCCGTCCTAGAAGGGGACTATGGCTACACCTTC
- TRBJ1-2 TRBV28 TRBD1 CASSLTGGTQGYTF TGTGCCAGCAGTTTGACAGGGGGCACGCAGGGCTACACCTTC
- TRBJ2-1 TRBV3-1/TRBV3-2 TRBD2 CASSPQTSGYYNEQFF TGTGCCAGCAGCCCACAGACTAGCGGGTACTACAATGAGCAGTTCTTC
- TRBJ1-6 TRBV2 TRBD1 CASSGDSSPLHF TGTGCCAGCAGTGGGGACAGCTCACCCCTCCACTTT
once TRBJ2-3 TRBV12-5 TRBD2 CASGLGLAGDTDTQYF TGTGCTAGTGGTTTGGGTCTAGCGGGGGACACAGATACGCAGTATTTT
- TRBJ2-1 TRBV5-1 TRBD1 CASSLPRDRGTGSTYNEQFF TGCGCCAGCAGCTTGCCCCGGGACAGGGGTACGGGTTCAACTTACAATGAGCAGTTCTTC
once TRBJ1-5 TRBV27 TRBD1 CASSLQGGNQPQHF TGTGCCAGCAGTTTACAGGGGGGCAATCAGCCCCAGCATTTT
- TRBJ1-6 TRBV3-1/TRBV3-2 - CASSAGTTNSPLHF TGTGCCAGCAGCGCCGGGACAACTAATTCACCCCTCCACTTT
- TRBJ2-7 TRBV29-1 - CSVDWSGDGYEQYF TGCAGCGTTGACTGGTCGGGAGACGGCTACGAGCAGTACTTC